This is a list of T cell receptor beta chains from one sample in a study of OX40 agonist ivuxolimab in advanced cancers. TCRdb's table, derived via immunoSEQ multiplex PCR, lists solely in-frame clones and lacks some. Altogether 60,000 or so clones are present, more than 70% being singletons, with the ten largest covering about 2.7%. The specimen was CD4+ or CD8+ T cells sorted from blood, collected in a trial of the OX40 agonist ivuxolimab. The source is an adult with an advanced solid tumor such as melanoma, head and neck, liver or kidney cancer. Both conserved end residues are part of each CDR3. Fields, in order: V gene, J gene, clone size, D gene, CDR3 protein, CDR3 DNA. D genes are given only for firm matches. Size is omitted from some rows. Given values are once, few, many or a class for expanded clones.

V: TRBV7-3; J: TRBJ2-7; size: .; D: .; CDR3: CASSFGQASEQYF; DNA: TGTGCCAGCAGCTTTGGGCAGGCCTCCGAGCAGTACTTC
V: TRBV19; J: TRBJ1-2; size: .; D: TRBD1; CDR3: CATGPPLTYGYTF; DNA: TGCGCGACAGGGCCCCCTCTCACCTATGGCTACACCTTC
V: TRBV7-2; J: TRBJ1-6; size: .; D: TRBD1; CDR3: CASSLGQGANSPLHF; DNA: TGTGCCAGCAGCTTAGGACAGGGGGCTAATTCACCCCTCCACTTT
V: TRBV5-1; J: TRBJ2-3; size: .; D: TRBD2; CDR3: CASSLGFGAGDTDTQYF; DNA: TGCGCCAGCAGCTTGGGGTTCGGAGCGGGGGACACAGATACGCAGTATTTT
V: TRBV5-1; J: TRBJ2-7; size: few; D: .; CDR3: CASSRFQGGEQYF; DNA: TGCGCCAGCAGCCGTTTTCAGGGAGGCGAGCAGTACTTC
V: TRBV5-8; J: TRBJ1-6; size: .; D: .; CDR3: CASSEVLSTYNSPLHF; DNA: TGTGCCAGCAGCGAAGTTCTGAGCACCTATAATTCACCCCTCCACTTT
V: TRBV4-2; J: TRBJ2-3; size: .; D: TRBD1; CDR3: CASSQEDRGGDTQYF; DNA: TGTGCCAGCAGCCAAGAAGACAGGGGAGGAGATACGCAGTATTTT
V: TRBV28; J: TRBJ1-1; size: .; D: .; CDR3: CASSLALIRNTEAFF; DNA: TGTGCCAGCTCCTTGGCGCTGATACGGAACACTGAAGCTTTCTTT
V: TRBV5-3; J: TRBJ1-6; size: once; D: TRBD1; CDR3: CARSFSGTANSPLHF; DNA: TGTGCCAGAAGCTTCTCTGGGACAGCAAATTCACCCCTCCACTTT
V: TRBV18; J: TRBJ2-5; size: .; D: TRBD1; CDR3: CASSPRDRELKKETQYF; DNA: TGTGCCAGCTCACCTCGGGACAGGGAACTCAAAAAGGAGACCCAGTACTTC
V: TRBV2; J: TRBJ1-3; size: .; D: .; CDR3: CASSGGFNLPGNTIYF; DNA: TGTGCCAGCAGTGGTGGGTTCAACCTCCCTGGAAACACCATATATTTT
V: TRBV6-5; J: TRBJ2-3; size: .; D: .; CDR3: CASSQYDTQYF; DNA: TGTGCCAGCAGCCAATACGATACGCAGTATTTT
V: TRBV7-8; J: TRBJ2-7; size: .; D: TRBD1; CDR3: CASSLDRGQYEQYF; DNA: TGTGCCAGCAGCTTAGATAGGGGGCAGTACGAGCAGTACTTC
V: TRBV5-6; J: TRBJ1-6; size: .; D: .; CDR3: CASSLFSRAGTNSPLHF; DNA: TGTGCCAGCAGCTTGTTTTCCCGTGCAGGGACTAATTCACCCCTCCACTTT
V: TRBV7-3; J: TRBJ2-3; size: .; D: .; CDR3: CASSLFRVLDTQYF; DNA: TGTGCCAGCAGCTTATTTCGGGTACTAGATACGCAGTATTTT
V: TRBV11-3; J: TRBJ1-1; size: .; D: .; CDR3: CASSLMATGRSEAFF; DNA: TGTGCCAGCAGCTTAATGGCAACCGGCAGGTCTGAAGCTTTCTTT
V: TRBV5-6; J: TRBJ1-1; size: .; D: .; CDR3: CASSFGGDGTEAFF; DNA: TGTGCCAGCAGCTTTGGAGGGGATGGGACTGAAGCTTTCTTT
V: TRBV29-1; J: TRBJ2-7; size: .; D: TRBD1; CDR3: CSVEGTGVYGEQYF; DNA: TGCAGCGTTGAAGGGACAGGGGTTTATGGCGAGCAGTACTTC
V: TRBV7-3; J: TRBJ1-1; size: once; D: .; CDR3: CASSASEGRAFF; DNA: TGTGCCAGCAGCGCCTCAGAAGGGAGAGCTTTCTTT
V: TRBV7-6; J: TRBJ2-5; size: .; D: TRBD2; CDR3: CASSLVPASGGRTPRQETQYF; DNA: TGTGCCAGCAGCTTAGTTCCGGCTAGCGGGGGACGTACCCCTAGACAAGAGACCCAGTACTTC
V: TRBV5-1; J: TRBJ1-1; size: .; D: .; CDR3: CASSFSGVENTEAFF; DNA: TGCGCCAGCAGCTTCAGCGGGGTTGAGAACACTGAAGCTTTCTTT
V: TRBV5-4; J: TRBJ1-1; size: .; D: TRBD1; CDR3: CASSLDPGTGGLEVEAFF; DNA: TGTGCCAGCAGCTTGGACCCCGGGACAGGGGGCTTAGAGGTTGAAGCTTTCTTT
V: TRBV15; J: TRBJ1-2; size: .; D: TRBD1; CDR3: CATSRFGQGILSYTF; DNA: TGTGCCACCAGCAGATTTGGACAGGGGATCTTAAGCTACACCTTC
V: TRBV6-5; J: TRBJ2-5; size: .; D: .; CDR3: CASRGGSYQETQYF; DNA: TGTGCCAGCCGAGGGGGGTCGTACCAAGAGACCCAGTACTTC
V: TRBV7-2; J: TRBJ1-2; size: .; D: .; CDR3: CASSPGTRDYGYTF; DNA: TGTGCCAGCAGCCCTGGGACACGAGACTATGGCTACACCTTC
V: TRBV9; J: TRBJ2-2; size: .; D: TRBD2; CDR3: CASRRVAGNTGELFF; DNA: TGTGCCAGTCGTCGGGTAGCGGGTAACACCGGGGAGCTGTTTTTT